Listed here are 25 T cell receptor beta chains from one sample, sequenced in a study of patients and donors after allogeneic stem cell transplantation. TCRdb redid the calling of the RT-PCR reads with MiXCR, one entry per CDR3 protein. The sample carries 920,000 or so distinct CDR3 sequences, approximately 19% recorded once. Input material: blood, either unsorted or a sorted T cell fraction (not recorded which). The receptors stem from a human donor who was either an allogeneic HSCT recipient or a stem cell or donor lymphocyte infusion donor (not recorded which). It is not recorded whose cells these are; they may come from a transplant donor.

This clonotype has more than one count but fewer than ten. V and J are TRBV24-1 and TRBJ2-3, with 7 bases aligning to TRBD1. Germline CDR1 KGHDR, CDR2 SFDVKD. The CDR3 runs 15 residues. V lost 3 bases to trimming and J lost 5 bases; unmatched junction nucleotides: 7. DNA of the CDR3: TGTGCCACCAGTGATGCACAGGGGTTTGGAGATACGCAGTATTTT. The encoded protein is CATSDAQGFGDTQYF.

This clonotype was found a few times. V and J are TRBV15 and TRBJ2-6; TRBD1 might be the D (5 bases). This CDR3 has 13 residues. V was trimmed by 7 bases and J by 11 bases, leaving 15 bases between them. From germline, CDR1 is LNHNV and CDR2 YYDKDF (reference sequence). The CDR3 loop is CATNTGAQDVLTF. The CDR3 DNA is TGTGCCACCAACACAGGTGCTCAGGACGTCCTGACTTTC. Drawing the rest from reference TRBV15 and TRBJ2-6, the complete variable domain is DAMVIQNPRYQVTQFGKPVTLSCSQTLNHNVMYWYQQKSSQAPKLLFHYYDKDFNNEADTPDNFQSRRPNTSFCFLDIRSPGLGDTAMYLCATNTGAQDVLTFGAGSRLTVL.

The chain uses TRBV5-1 and TRBJ2-1; either TRBD1 or TRBD2 may fit D (5 bases each). V was trimmed by 7 bases and J by 9 bases, leaving 23 bases between them. The CDR3 runs to 15 residues. Per the germline V gene, CDR1 is SGHRS and CDR2 is YFSETQ. The CDR3 here is CASLKGTQGGGEQFF. CDR3 DNA sequence: TGCGCCAGCTTAAAGGGGACCCAGGGTGGGGGTGAGCAGTTCTTC.

The chain recombines TRBV20-1 with TRBJ1-5; D is undetermined. Germline assignment: CDR1 DFQATT and CDR2 SNEGSKA (reference sequence). Trimming removed 5 bases at V and 2 bases at J, with 16 bases between. This CDR3 is 15 amino acids long. The CDR3 loop is CSALPSSRGNQPQHF. The CDR3 nucleotides are TGCAGTGCTCTCCCGTCCTCCCGGGGCAATCAGCCCCAGCATTTT.

This clonotype was seen a handful of times. The chain employs TRBV9 and TRBJ2-5, with D tentatively TRBD1 or TRBD2 (5 bases each). V shed 0 bases and J shed 5 bases, with 14 bases lying between them. Germline values: CDR1 SGDLS, CDR2 YYNGEE. CDR3 length equals 15 residues. In nucleotides, the CDR3 is TGTGCCAGCAGCGTAGAGGGCAGGGAGACGGAGACCCAGTACTTC. Translating it yields CASSVEGRETETQYF.

This clonotype occurred a few times. V is TRBV19 and J is TRBJ1-1; D is unclear. Trimming removed 5 bases at V and 0 bases at J, with 13 bases between. Germline V lookup: CDR1 LNHDA, CDR2 SQIVND (reference sequence). The CDR3 contains 15 residues. The chain's CDR3 is CASSRGGGVNTEAFF. CDR3 in DNA: TGTGCCAGTAGTCGCGGCGGCGGAGTGAACACTGAAGCTTTCTTT.

The CDR3 here is CASSIVEDSYEQYF. CDR3 nucleotide sequence: TGTGCCAGTAGTATAGTGGAGGACTCCTACGAGCAGTACTTC. The chain joins TRBV19 to TRBJ2-7; possible D gene TRBD2, 5 bases. There are 14 residues in the CDR3. Trimming stripped 1 base from V and 0 bases from J, with 7 bases between. Germline V CDR1 and CDR2: LNHDA, SQIVND (reference sequence).

This clonotype was observed a handful of times. J is TRBJ2-7 and V is TRBV27; the D gene is possibly TRBD1 (5 bases). Trimming left V 3 bases short and J 3 bases short, with 9 bases between. From germline, CDR1 is MNHEY and CDR2 SMNVEV (reference sequence). This CDR3 has 13 amino acids. The CDR3 nucleotides are TGTGCCAGCAGTTTCGGACACCGCTACGAGCAGTACTTC. It specifies CASSFGHRYEQYF.

V gene TRBV7-2 combines with J gene TRBJ1-2; unclear D gene. Germline CDR1 SGHTA, CDR2 FQGNSA. Between the trimmed V and J ends, which lost 1 base and 4 bases, there was a span of 13 bases. The CDR3 has 15 residues. The CDR3 protein is CASSLGFDVFYGYTF. The CDR3 DNA reads TGTGCCAGCAGCTTAGGGTTTGACGTCTTCTATGGCTACACCTTC.

The chain links TRBV7-9 to TRBJ2-1, with D uncertain. The germline gives CDR1 SEHNR, CDR2 FQNEAQ (reference sequence). The ends were cut back, 5 bases at V and 1 base at J, with 9 bases in the middle. The CDR3 is 14 amino acids. Here the CDR3 reads CASSPDHSYNEQFF. Written as DNA, the CDR3 is TGTGCCAGCAGCCCGGACCATTCCTACAATGAGCAGTTCTTC.

This chain connects TRBV5-1 to TRBJ2-7; TRBD1 matches 8 bases. In germline, CDR1 is SGHRS, CDR2 YFSETQ. V was pared by 5 bases and J by 4 bases, with 8 bases of the junction left unmatched. This CDR3 is built from 14 residues. This CDR3 reads CASSEAGGAYEQYF. In DNA form, the CDR3 reads TGCGCCAGCAGTGAGGCAGGGGGCGCGTACGAGCAGTACTTC.

This clonotype was observed a handful of times. The rearrangement links TRBV29-1 to TRBJ2-3, with 10 positions matching TRBD2. The germline V gene has CDR1 SQVTM and CDR2 ANQGSEA. CDR3 length equals 14 residues. J was trimmed by 1 base and V by 7 bases; bases with no gene match: 5. The CDR3 here is CSAGLAAGTDTQYF. The CDR3 nucleotides are TGCAGCGCTGGACTAGCGGCTGGCACAGATACGCAGTATTTT.

This clonotype turned up a few times. The chain has TRBV20-1 and TRBJ2-7; D ambiguous. The CDR3 runs to 14 residues. With 5 bases removed from V and 5 bases from J, the gap between germline ends came to 19 bases. Germline V gene lookup returns CDR1 DFQATT and CDR2 SNEGSKA (reference sequence). The CDR3 reads CSAPKPPTFDEQYF. The CDR3, as DNA: TGCAGTGCTCCTAAACCCCCAACCTTTGACGAGCAGTACTTC.

This clonotype has a count of ten or more. The CDR3 DNA follows: TGTGCCAGCAGCGCCGACAGAAGCAATCAGCCCCAGCATTTT. Protein sequence: CASSADRSNQPQHF. V gene TRBV7-2 combines with J gene TRBJ1-5; possible D gene TRBD1, 5 bases. CDR3 length: 14 amino acids. V shed 5 bases and J shed 1 base, with 9 bases lying between them. Germline loops: CDR1 SGHTA, CDR2 FQGNSA.

The V and J genes are TRBV5-1 and TRBJ2-1, with 7 nucleotides matching TRBD1. Germline loops: CDR1 SGHRS, CDR2 YFSETQ. This CDR3 has 15 amino acids. V gave up 0 bases and J gave up 4 bases; unmatched junction bases: 4. CDR3 DNA sequence: TGCGCCAGCAGCTTGGAAGGGGGACAGTACAATGAGCAGTTCTTC. Its protein is CASSLEGGQYNEQFF.

This clonotype appeared many times. This chain connects TRBV4-2 to TRBJ2-3; D call uncertain. CDR1 is LGHNA and CDR2 is YNFKEQ in the germline V gene. Trimming took off 4 bases at V and 6 bases at J, with 8 bases between the two ends. The CDR3 has 12 amino acids. CDR3 DNA: TGTGCCAGCAGCCGCGACGGCGATACGCAGTATTTT. This gives the protein CASSRDGDTQYF.

This rearrangement joins TRBV12-3 or TRBV12-4 to TRBJ2-7; D may be TRBD2 (6 bases). With 0 bases removed from V and 4 bases from J, the gap between germline ends came to 25 bases. This CDR3 region has 19 residues. Here the CDR3 reads CASSLAPGAAGPPRYEQYF. The CDR3, as DNA: TGTGCCAGCAGTTTAGCCCCTGGTGCAGCGGGTCCCCCTAGATACGAGCAGTACTTC.

The chain carries TRBV20-1 and TRBJ2-7, with D perhaps TRBD2 (6 bases). Trimming left V 3 bases short and J 2 bases short, with 14 bases between. The CDR3 sequence is 14 residues long. Germline CDR1 is DFQATT and CDR2 is SNEGSKA (reference sequence). CDR3 residues: CSASMRGGPYEQYF. CDR3 bases: TGCAGTGCTAGTATGCGGGGCGGGCCCTACGAGCAGTACTTC.

J is TRBJ1-5 and V is TRBV5-1; D perhaps matches TRBD1 (5 bases). V lost 1 base and J lost 0, with 8 bases in between. CDR3 length: 15 amino acids. In germline, CDR1 is SGHRS, CDR2 YFSETQ. CDR3 in amino acids: CASSLLDSSNQPQHF. CDR3 coding DNA: TGCGCCAGCAGCTTGCTAGACAGTAGCAATCAGCCCCAGCATTTT. Complete variable domain (other parts from reference TRBV5-1 and TRBJ1-5): KAGVTQTPRYLIKTRGQQVTLSCSPISGHRSVSWYQQTPGQGLQFLFEYFSETQRNKGNFPGRFSGRQFSNSRSEMNVSTLELGDSALYLCASSLLDSSNQPQHFGDGTRLSIL.

The CDR3 DNA is TGCGCCAGCCGGGACACCCCCGGGGGTGGTGAAGCTTTCTTT. Amino acid sequence: CASRDTPGGGEAFF. The rearrangement joins TRBV5-1 to TRBJ1-1, with D perhaps TRBD1 (6 bases). Trimming pared 7 bases from V and 7 bases from J, leaving 20 bases between. CDR1 is SGHRS, CDR2 YFSETQ, per germline. This CDR3 region has 14 residues.

CDR3: CASIIGAQNTGELFF. The CDR3, as DNA: TGCGCCAGTATCATTGGGGCACAAAACACCGGGGAGCTGTTTTTT. The V call is TRBV5-1, the J call TRBJ2-2; maybe TRBD1 (5 bases). Trimming took off 8 bases at V and 2 bases at J, with 16 bases between the two ends. CDR3 length: 15 residues. The V gene's germline CDR1 is SGHRS and CDR2 YFSETQ.

This clonotype was recorded a few times. CDR3 coding DNA: TGTGCCAGCAGTTACGGAGACAGGGTGAGTCAGCCCCAGCATTTT. Protein product: CASSYGDRVSQPQHF. The J gene is TRBJ1-5, the V gene TRBV27, with TRBD1 identical over 7 bases. The CDR3 length is 15 residues. Germline values: CDR1 MNHEY, CDR2 SMNVEV (reference sequence). V shed 4 bases and J 6 bases; nucleotides not matched to a gene: 9.

This chain links TRBV12-3 or TRBV12-4 with TRBJ2-3, with TRBD1 matching 10 bases. The CDR3 has 16 amino acids. The J segment lost 5 bases and the V segment lost 6 bases, leaving 11 bases of the junction unmatched. The CDR3 nucleotides are TGTGCCAGCAGATCCTCCGGGACAGGGGATGGAGATACGCAGTATTTT. Translated, it gives CASRSSGTGDGDTQYF.

This clonotype has just a few counts. The chain links TRBV15 to TRBJ1-2, with D possibly matching TRBD1 (5 bases). Looked up from germline, CDR1 is LNHNV and CDR2 is YYDKDF (reference sequence). This CDR3 is 13 amino acids long. V dropped 4 bases and J dropped 6 bases, with 12 bases sitting between them. The DNA for the CDR3 is TGTGCCACCAGCACAAGTGGGGGTAATGGCTACACCTTC. This translates into CATSTSGGNGYTF. Supplemented by reference TRBV15 and TRBJ1-2, the full variable domain reads DAMVIQNPRYQVTQFGKPVTLSCSQTLNHNVMYWYQQKSSQAPKLLFHYYDKDFNNEADTPDNFQSRRPNTSFCFLDIRSPGLGDTAMYLCATSTSGGNGYTFGSGTRLTVV.

Only a few counts were recorded for this clonotype. The gene calls are TRBV4-1 and TRBJ2-1; D not resolved. Trimming stripped 4 bases from V and 3 bases from J, with 13 bases between. Germline-derived CDR1 and CDR2 are MGHRA and YSYEKL. There are 15 residues in the CDR3. CDR3 sequence reads: CASSLIGTYYNEQFF. The CDR3 nucleotides are TGCGCCAGCAGCCTCATCGGTACCTACTACAATGAGCAGTTCTTC.